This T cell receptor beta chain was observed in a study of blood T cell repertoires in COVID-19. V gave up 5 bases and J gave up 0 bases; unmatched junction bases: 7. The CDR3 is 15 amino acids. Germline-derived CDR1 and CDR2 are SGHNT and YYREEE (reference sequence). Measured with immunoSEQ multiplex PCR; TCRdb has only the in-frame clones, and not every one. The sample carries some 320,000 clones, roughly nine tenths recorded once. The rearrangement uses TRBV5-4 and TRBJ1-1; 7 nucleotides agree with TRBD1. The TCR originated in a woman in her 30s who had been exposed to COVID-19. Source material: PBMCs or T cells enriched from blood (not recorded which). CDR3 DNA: TGTGCCAGCAGTTCTCAGGACAGGATGAACACTGAAGCTTTCTTT. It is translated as CASSSQDRMNTEAFF. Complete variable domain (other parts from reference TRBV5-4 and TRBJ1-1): ETGVTQSPTHLIKTRGQQVTLRCSSQSGHNTVSWYQQALGQGPQFIFQYYREEENGRGNFPPRFSGLQFPNYSSELNVNALELDDSALYLCASSSQDRMNTEAFFGQGTRLTVV.